The clone carrying this TCR beta chain has only a few counts. Antigen: not known. This specimen comes from a study of blood T cells in healthy people across ages. Through a sample-barcoded 5' primer and a J-beta primer mix, a second PCR was run for about 6 to 11 cycles. A single record per CDR3 protein comes from TCRdb applying MiXCR to the 5' RACE reads. The table has roughly 1,300,000 distinct CDR3 sequences, approximately 59% seen once; the top ten hold 5.5% to 8%. Study observations and caveats: CMV status of donors was unknown, possibly confounding expanded clonotype changes. Long-lived donors had more naive CD4+ cells and higher diversity than aged donors. When one million T cells were used, diversity estimates were thought to be underestimates.

Per germline, CDR1 MGHRA and CDR2 YSYEKL. V was clipped by 1 base and J by 7 bases, with 11 bases between them. The CDR3 consists of 13 residues. The receptor was isolated from a man aged 18 to 30 in good health. This sequence joins TRBV4-1 and TRBJ2-7, with D perhaps TRBD1 (6 bases). Sample: blood. This CDR3 is CASSQAGVGEQYF. In DNA, the CDR3 is TGCGCCAGCAGCCAAGCAGGGGTTGGGGAGCAGTACTTC.